The 28 T cell receptor beta chains reported below all come from one sample, sequenced in a study of OX40 agonist ivuxolimab in advanced cancers. Profiled with immunoSEQ multiplex PCR; TCRdb holds only in-frame clones, not every one. The sample gives about 73,000 clones, approximately 92% of which show up once; roughly 0.5% is in the top ten. Sequences were derived from CD4+ or CD8+ T cells sorted from blood, sampled in a trial of the OX40 agonist ivuxolimab. The receptors were sampled from an adult with an advanced solid tumor such as melanoma, head and neck, liver or kidney cancer.

The chain couples TRBV7-2 to TRBJ1-5; 11 nucleotides line up with TRBD1. CDR1 and CDR2 (germline): SGHTA, FQGNSA. J was trimmed by 7 bases and V by 5 bases; bases with no gene match: 7. This CDR3 has 15 amino acids. The CDR3 DNA reads as TGTGCCAGCAGCCGGACAGGGGGCCTCTACCAGCCCCAGCATTTT. This codes for CASSRTGGLYQPQHF.

The chain recombines TRBV20-1 with TRBJ2-1; D ambiguous. V gave up 6 bases and J gave up 2 bases, with 2 bases separating them. This CDR3 has 10 amino acids. Germline assignment: CDR1 DFQATT and CDR2 SNEGSKA (reference sequence). CDR3 nucleotide sequence: TGCAGTGCGACCTACAATGAGCAGTTCTTC. This codes for CSATYNEQFF.

The gene calls are TRBV27 and TRBJ1-2; 10 bases line up with TRBD1. Trimming took 6 bases from V and 7 from J; bases not matched to a gene: 8. Germline loops: CDR1 MNHEY, CDR2 SMNVEV (reference sequence). CDR3 length equals 14 residues. The CDR3 loop reads CASSPSGTGAGYTF. The DNA of the CDR3 is TGTGCCAGCAGCCCCAGTGGGACAGGGGCTGGCTACACCTTC.

The chain is built from TRBV2 and TRBJ2-6, with a possible D match to TRBD2 (5 bases). Germline lookup yields CDR1 SNHLY and CDR2 FYNNEI. The length of the CDR3 is 16 residues. Trimming removed 7 bases from V and 0 bases from J, with 13 bases in between. CDR3 bases: TGTGCCAGCAAAGAGGGAGCGAACTCTGGGGCCAACGTCCTGACTTTC. It encodes CASKEGANSGANVLTF.

The chain combines TRBV19 with TRBJ2-7; 9 nucleotides match TRBD1. The V segment lost 6 bases and the J segment 2 bases; nucleotides outside the gene matches: 8. Germline V CDR1 and CDR2: LNHDA, SQIVND (reference sequence). The CDR3 is 15 residues long. The CDR3 spells CASRGGQGLAYEQYF. The DNA for the CDR3 is TGTGCCAGTAGAGGGGGACAGGGCCTTGCCTACGAGCAGTACTTC.

The chain joins TRBV27 to TRBJ2-1; 8 nucleotides match TRBD1. From germline, CDR1 is MNHEY and CDR2 SMNVEV (reference sequence). The CDR3 is 13 residues long. V shed 3 bases and J 15 bases; nucleotides not matched to a gene: 10. In DNA, the CDR3 is TGTGCCAGCAGTTTCCCAGACAGGGGCCCTACGTTCTTC. This sequence encodes CASSFPDRGPTFF.

The CDR3 sequence is CASSPTPGSNNEQFF. CDR3 in DNA: TGCGCCAGCAGCCCGACCCCCGGGAGTAACAATGAGCAGTTCTTC. The genes are TRBV5-1 and TRBJ2-1, with D possibly matching TRBD2 (6 bases). The CDR3 spans 15 residues. V dropped 4 bases and J dropped 5 bases, with 16 bases sitting between them. Germline CDR1 and CDR2: SGHRS and YFSETQ.

The chain recombines TRBV19 with TRBJ2-3, with TRBD2 matching over 9 bases. Germline CDR1 and CDR2: LNHDA and SQIVND (reference sequence). The CDR3 spans 15 residues. Losses at the gene ends were 5 bases for V and 0 bases for J; bases not matched to a gene: 3. CDR3 amino acids: CASSGLAGSTDTQYF. The CDR3 DNA reads TGTGCCAGTAGTGGGCTAGCGGGGAGCACAGATACGCAGTATTTT.

The chain couples TRBV6-5 to TRBJ2-5; D assignment may be TRBD1 or TRBD2 (5 bases each). V was cut by 6 bases and J by 4 bases, with 18 bases left in between. CDR3 length: 15 residues. Germline V gene lookup returns CDR1 MNHEY and CDR2 SVGAGI. Here the CDR3 reads CASRRDLGVVETQYF. CDR3 sequence (DNA): TGTGCCAGCAGAAGGGATCTGGGGGTTGTAGAGACCCAGTACTTC.

The chain couples TRBV7-9 to TRBJ1-1; D uncertain. Trimming shortened V by 4 bases and J by 2 bases, and 5 bases separated the two germline ends. The CDR3 consists of 12 residues. Germline V CDR1 and CDR2: SEHNR, FQNEAQ (reference sequence). CDR3 bases: TGTGCCAGCAGCTACATTAACACTGAAGCTTTCTTT. This encodes CASSYINTEAFF.

The chain links TRBV9 to TRBJ2-1; D is unclear. The germline gives CDR1 SGDLS, CDR2 YYNGEE. V was shortened by 3 bases and J by 8 bases, with 21 bases between the two germline ends. This CDR3 contains 16 residues. In DNA, the CDR3 is TGTGCCAGCAGCGGAGATGTTGGCGGACCCGACGATGAGCAGTTCTTC. Its protein is CASSGDVGGPDDEQFF.

The V gene is TRBV10-2, the J gene TRBJ1-1; D unresolved. The CDR3 consists of 12 residues. V lost 8 bases and J 0 bases, leaving 7 bases between the germline ends. Germline loops: CDR1 WSHSY, CDR2 SAAADI. CDR3 in DNA: TGCGCCAGCGGAGGGCTGAACACTGAAGCTTTCTTT. This sequence encodes CASGGLNTEAFF.

In this sample, this clone turned up once. The genes are TRBV7-3 and TRBJ2-5, with 8 bases fitting TRBD2. The CDR3 totals 17 residues. V trimming: 5 bases; J trimming: 4 bases; junction bases outside the gene matches: 15. Germline V gene sequence: CDR1 SGHTA, CDR2 FQGTGA. The CDR3 spells CASSKEAGGVFGETQYF. The CDR3 nucleotides are TGTGCCAGCAGCAAAGAGGCGGGGGGCGTTTTTGGAGAGACCCAGTACTTC.

The chain employs TRBV11-1 and TRBJ1-1; unclear D gene. The CDR3 sequence is 13 residues long. CDR1 is SGHAT, CDR2 FQDESV, per germline (reference sequence). V lost 2 bases and J lost 2, with 6 bases in between. DNA for the CDR3: TGTGCCAGCAGCTTACGGGGAAACACTGAAGCTTTCTTT. Its translation: CASSLRGNTEAFF.

This clone was counted once. The chain employs TRBV28 and TRBJ1-5; maybe TRBD1 (6 bases). The CDR3 runs to 15 residues. Trimming took off 2 bases at V and 7 bases at J, with 15 bases between the two ends. Germline CDR1 and CDR2: MDHEN and SYDVKM. The CDR3 sequence: CASSLVAGVTQPQHF. Here the CDR3 DNA reads TGTGCCAGCAGTTTAGTGGCAGGGGTAACGCAGCCCCAGCATTTT.

CDR3 amino acids: CASSQGQALSYEQYF. The CDR3 region has the DNA TGTGCCAGCAGCCAGGGACAGGCCCTCTCCTACGAGCAGTACTTC. The chain recombines TRBV11-1 with TRBJ2-7; 8 bases align to TRBD1. Germline-derived CDR1 and CDR2 are SGHAT and FQDESV (reference sequence). CDR3 length: 15 amino acids. With V trimmed by 5 bases and J by 0 bases, 6 bases remained unmatched.

The chain links TRBV19 to TRBJ2-6; no reliable D call. Trimming cost V 6 bases and J 4 bases, with 7 bases left between them. The CDR3 consists of 13 residues. Germline CDR1 and CDR2: LNHDA and SQIVND (reference sequence). CDR3 protein: CASRGLGANVLTF. Here the CDR3 DNA reads TGTGCCAGTAGGGGATTAGGGGCCAACGTCCTGACTTTC.

The rearrangement joins TRBV5-6 to TRBJ1-6; 9 bases align to TRBD1. The V gene's germline CDR1 is SGHDT and CDR2 YYEEEE. With V trimmed by 4 bases and J by 4 bases, 6 bases remained unmatched. The CDR3 is made up of 16 amino acids. CDR3 coding DNA: TGTGCCAGCAGCCTTACCGGGACAGGGTATAATTCACCCCTCCACTTT. This codes for CASSLTGTGYNSPLHF.

This chain links TRBV7-3 with TRBJ2-7, with a possible D match to TRBD1 (6 bases). From germline, CDR1 is SGHTA and CDR2 FQGTGA. CDR3 length: 15 amino acids. The germline V and J ends were trimmed by 1 base and 2 bases, with 12 bases remaining between them. Here the CDR3 DNA reads TGTGCCAGCAGCTTAATGGGCAGGGGACCCTACGAGCAGTACTTC. It codes for CASSLMGRGPYEQYF.

This rearrangement joins TRBV5-1 to TRBJ1-3; the match to TRBD1 covers 8 bases. CDR3 size: 14 residues. Germline CDR1 SGHRS, CDR2 YFSETQ. After removal of 4 bases from V and 4 bases from J, the junction contained 4 bases not matched to a gene. This CDR3 reads CASSGQGLGNTIYF. In nucleotides, the CDR3 is TGCGCCAGCAGCGGACAGGGTCTGGGAAACACCATATATTTT.

This rearrangement joins TRBV11-1 to TRBJ2-5, with 12 bases matching TRBD1. The J segment lost 5 bases and the V segment lost 4 bases, leaving 8 bases of the junction unmatched. The CDR3 extends over 16 amino acids. Per germline, CDR1 SGHAT and CDR2 FQDESV (reference sequence). The CDR3 spells CASSYAGTGGRETQYF. The DNA of the CDR3 is TGTGCCAGCAGCTACGCCGGGACAGGGGGCAGGGAGACCCAGTACTTC.

A few counts support this clone. The chain is built from TRBV7-3 and TRBJ2-5; perhaps TRBD2 as D (6 bases). V was trimmed by 5 bases and J by 7 bases, leaving 20 bases between them. The CDR3 sequence is 15 residues long. CDR1 is SGHTA, CDR2 FQGTGA, per germline. The CDR3 region is CASSPNSGSLVTQYF. The CDR3 region has the DNA TGTGCCAGCAGCCCAAATAGCGGTAGCCTGGTGACCCAGTACTTC. The variable domain in full, with the rest retrieved from reference TRBV7-3 and TRBJ2-5, is GAGVSQTPSNKVTEKGKYVELRCDPISGHTALYWYRQSLGQGPEFLIYFQGTGAADDSGLPNDRFFAVRPEGSVSTLKIQRTERGDSAVYLCASSPNSGSLVTQYFGPGTRLLVL.

This chain links TRBV19 with TRBJ2-7, with no clear D. The CDR3 runs to 14 residues. Per germline, CDR1 LNHDA and CDR2 SQIVND (reference sequence). Trimming pared 3 bases from V and 0 bases from J, leaving 9 bases between. CDR3 protein: CASSIKTSSYEQYF. CDR3 in DNA: TGTGCCAGTAGTATCAAGACGAGCTCCTACGAGCAGTACTTC. Using reference TRBV19 and TRBJ2-7 for the parts outside the CDR3, the full variable domain is DGGITQSPKYLFRKEGQNVTLSCEQNLNHDAMYWYRQDPGQGLRLIYYSQIVNDFQKGDIAEGYSVSREKKESFPLTVTSAQKNPTAFYLCASSIKTSSYEQYFGPGTRLTVT.

In this sample, this clone turned up once. V and J are TRBV30 and TRBJ1-2; D unresolved. V lost 3 bases, J lost 6 bases, and 11 bases lay in between. Germline CDR1 and CDR2: GTSNPN and SVGIG (reference sequence). This CDR3 has 12 residues. The chain's CDR3 is CAWRRTTDGYTF. CDR3 DNA sequence: TGTGCCTGGAGGCGGACTACTGATGGCTACACCTTC.

The chain uses TRBV25-1 and TRBJ1-2; the match to TRBD1 covers 9 bases. With 6 bases clipped from V and 4 bases from J, the junction kept 12 bases outside the gene matches. This CDR3 is 16 amino acids long. Germline V CDR1 and CDR2: MGHDK, SYGVNS. This CDR3 reads CASSRSTGGDVYGYTF. The CDR3 bases are TGTGCCAGCAGCCGCTCAACAGGGGGCGACGTCTATGGCTACACCTTC.

The J gene is TRBJ2-5, the V gene TRBV5-8; D gene uncertain. V lost 5 bases and J 1 base, leaving 9 bases between the germline ends. The CDR3 is made up of 13 amino acids. Germline loops: CDR1 SGHTS, CDR2 YDEGEE. The CDR3 loop is CASRVSGQETQYF. CDR3 in DNA: TGTGCCAGCAGGGTCAGTGGCCAAGAGACCCAGTACTTC.

The chain uses TRBV4-3 and TRBJ2-1, with a weak D call TRBD2 (6 bases). This CDR3 comprises 15 residues. Between the trimmed V and J ends, which lost 1 base and 3 bases, there was a span of 10 bases. Germline CDR1 LGHNA, CDR2 YSLEER. Here the CDR3 DNA reads TGCGCCAGCAGCCAAGGCGTGACTAGCTACAATGAGCAGTTCTTC. This gives the protein CASSQGVTSYNEQFF.

The chain carries TRBV10-2 and TRBJ2-1; D is perhaps TRBD1 or TRBD2 (6 bases each). Per the germline V gene, CDR1 is WSHSY and CDR2 is SAAADI. The length of the CDR3 is 15 residues. Trimming took 3 bases from V and 10 from J, leaving 19 bases between them. In DNA form, the CDR3 reads TGCGCCAGCAGTGAACGGGGGCGATATACGGGAGAGCAGTTCTTC. It specifies CASSERGRYTGEQFF.